This note documents a single TCR beta chain sequence. The sample belongs to a study of regulatory T cells in long-lasting Graves disease. Germline loops: CDR1 LNHNV, CDR2 YYDKDF (reference sequence). The CDR3 sequence is 14 residues long. Trimming removed 5 bases at V and 0 bases at J, with 9 bases between. Researchers made TCR beta libraries by using iRepertoire HTBI primers and running Arm-PCR on CDR3 regions. TCRdb reanalysed the multiplex PCR reads using MiXCR and keeps one entry per CDR3 protein. The table includes about 220,000 distinct CDR3 sequences, 15% to 20% detected once. Time point defined: newly diagnosed GD, antithyroid drugs for less than 3 months. With RNA extracted from PBMCs as input, the TCR library was made. EDTA tubes received approximately 9 milliliters of drawn peripheral blood. This same sample was also taken into another study, of T cells in Graves' hyperthyroidism and ophthalmopathy. As reported in that work: Diagnoses were made from clinical symptoms, serum measures (thyroxine and TRAb), thyroid ultrasound and orbital computed tomography. Blood held most thyroid clonotypes expanded above 0.001 frequency.

The sequencing used peripheral blood mononuclear cells (PBMCs), collected at new diagnosis, from a patient treated with antithyroid drugs. This clonotype was sampled from a young woman with Graves disease. This chain uses TRBV15 with TRBJ2-3, with D unclear. CDR3 in DNA: TGTGCCACCAGCGGTCCCTCTAGCACAGATACGCAGTATTTT. The encoded protein is CATSGPSSTDTQYF.